This section outlines one T cell receptor (beta chain) sequence together with its context. Antigen specificity is unknown. Some 30,000 T cell genomes, or approximately 200 ng DNA, went into the sorted-subset replicate PCRs. Measured with immunoSEQ multiplex PCR; TCRdb has only the in-frame clones, and not every one. The sample records hundreds of thousands of clones, 80% to 95% being singletons. The record originates from a study of shared clonotypes between healthy human individuals. The naive CD8 subset, CD45RO-negative cells positively selected for CCR7, excluded terminally differentiated effector memory CD45RA+ cells. V lost 5 bases and J 6 bases, leaving 14 bases between the germline ends. Germline CDR1 PRHDT, CDR2 FYEKMQ (reference sequence). The CDR3 is made up of 14 amino acids. Study-wide results and caveats: Relative to clonotypes present in all four donors, those not shared had lower generation probabilities. Clonotype sharing across donors was expected to vary with sequencing depth.

The chain combines TRBV13 with TRBJ1-3, with D tentatively TRBD1 (5 bases). This TCR came from a man younger than 45 in good health. Sequenced material: naive CD8+ T cells sorted from blood. CDR3 DNA sequence: TGTGCCAGCAGCCAACCCGGGGGTTCAAACACCATATATTTT. Protein sequence: CASSQPGGSNTIYF.